The 23 T cell receptor beta chains presented below share a single source sample, sequenced in a study of blood T cell repertoires in COVID-19. The method was immunoSEQ multiplex PCR; TCRdb's version includes in-frame clones alone and lacks a portion of them. The repertoire holds approximately 300,000 clones, with 80% to 95% as singletons. The sequencing input was peripheral blood. Receptors were obtained from a woman in her thirties with COVID-19, enrolled during active disease.

The gene calls are TRBV10-3 and TRBJ2-3; D unclear. V lost 6 bases and J lost 5, with 12 bases in between. In germline, CDR1 is ENHRY, CDR2 SYGVKD. The CDR3 is 13 amino acids. The CDR3 region has the DNA TGTGCCATCAGATCCGACTCGGAAGATACGCAGTATTTT. Amino acid sequence: CAIRSDSEDTQYF.

The rearrangement joins TRBV3-1 (or the pseudogene TRBV3-2) to TRBJ2-2; 8 nucleotides match TRBD2. With V trimmed by 5 bases and J by 4 bases, 6 bases remained unmatched. Germline-derived CDR1 and CDR2 are LGHDT and YNNKEL (reference sequence). This CDR3 has 15 amino acids. CDR3 sequence (DNA): TGTGCCAGCAGCAAACTCAGCGGGAGCACCGGGGAGCTGTTTTTT. Translated: CASSKLSGSTGELFF.

V is TRBV9 and J is TRBJ1-1; D unclear. Trimming removed 5 bases from V and 2 bases from J, with 16 bases in between. Germline lookup yields CDR1 SGDLS and CDR2 YYNGEE. The CDR3 contains 15 residues. The CDR3 DNA sequence: TGTGCCAGCAGTCCTGATCTAAACCCTAACACTGAAGCTTTCTTT. Amino acids: CASSPDLNPNTEAFF.

The rearrangement uses TRBV7-8 and TRBJ1-2, with 9 positions matching TRBD1. The CDR3 loop spans 17 amino acids. V dropped 5 bases and J dropped 4; count of bases not matched to a gene: 14. The germline CDR1 and CDR2 sequences are SGHVS and FQNEAQ. CDR3 sequence (DNA): TGTGCCAGCAGCCCCCCGCGGACAGGGGAGGAGGGCTATGGCTACACCTTC. This sequence encodes CASSPPRTGEEGYGYTF.

This clone was found a few times. The J gene is TRBJ1-5, the V gene TRBV2; D is ambiguous. V was shortened by 4 bases and J by 5 bases, with 12 bases between the two germline ends. Germline values: CDR1 SNHLY, CDR2 FYNNEI. There are 14 residues in the CDR3. Here the CDR3 reads CASSGEATDQPQHF. In DNA, the CDR3 is TGTGCCAGCAGTGGGGAGGCGACCGATCAGCCCCAGCATTTT.

The chain has TRBV4-1 and TRBJ2-7; possibly TRBD1 for D (5 bases). The CDR3 has 14 amino acids. V shed 4 bases and J shed 0 bases, with 10 bases lying between them. Germline-derived CDR1 and CDR2 are MGHRA and YSYEKL. The CDR3 nucleotides read TGCGCCAGCAGCCTTACAGGAAGCTCCTACGAGCAGTACTTC. Its protein product is CASSLTGSSYEQYF.

As concerns this clone: One end of the junction does not line up with germline, which may come from a read error. This chain uses TRBV5-1 with TRBJ2-1, with 8 bases lining up with TRBD2. Germline assignment: CDR1 SGHRS and CDR2 YFSETQ. The CDR3 contains 15 residues. This CDR3 reads CASRLEAGDANEQFF. The CDR3 bases are TGCGCCAGCAGATTGGAAGCGGGAGATGCCAATGAGCAGTTCTTC. Looking up the rest from reference TRBV5-1 and TRBJ2-1 gives the full variable domain: KAGVTQTPRYLIKTRGQQVTLSCSPISGHRSVSWYQQTPGQGLQFLFEYFSETQRNKGNFPGRFSGRQFSNSRSEMNVSTLELGDSALYLCASRLEAGDANEQFFGPGTRLTVL.

V gene TRBV30 combines with J gene TRBJ2-7; D perhaps matches TRBD1 (6 bases). The germline V gene encodes CDR1 GTSNPN and CDR2 SVGIG (reference sequence). The CDR3 spans 13 residues. V was pared by 3 bases and J by 2 bases, with 11 bases between. CDR3 DNA sequence: TGTGCCTGGAGCTCAGGGGAGACCTACGAGCAGTACTTC. It codes for CAWSSGETYEQYF.

V gene TRBV6-5 combines with J gene TRBJ1-2, with a weak D call TRBD1 (5 bases). V was pared by 5 bases and J by 1 base, with 11 bases between. The CDR3 is made up of 14 amino acids. Per the germline V gene, CDR1 is MNHEY and CDR2 is SVGAGI. CDR3 amino acids: CASSPTDINYGYTF. CDR3 sequence (DNA): TGTGCCAGCAGTCCAACGGACATTAACTATGGCTACACCTTC.

The CDR3 here is CASSFEGALHF. In DNA form, the CDR3 reads TGTGCCAGCAGTTTTGAGGGGGCCCTCCACTTT. This chain links TRBV6-5 with TRBJ1-6; possibly TRBD1 for D (6 bases). Trimming left V 4 bases short and J 14 bases short, with 9 bases between. This CDR3 comprises 11 residues. Germline CDR1 is MNHEY and CDR2 is SVGAGI.

The chain uses TRBV12-3 or TRBV12-4 and TRBJ1-5, with D possibly matching TRBD1 (5 bases). V gave up 5 bases and J gave up 2 bases, with 7 bases separating them. This CDR3 is built from 13 residues. The CDR3 is CASSQGRNQPQHF. DNA of the CDR3: TGTGCCAGCAGTCAGGGTCGCAATCAGCCCCAGCATTTT.

CDR3 region: CASTRGQGGNSPLHF. CDR3 nucleotides: TGCGCCAGCACCCGAGGACAGGGAGGTAATTCACCCCTCCACTTT. The chain carries TRBV5-1 and TRBJ1-6, with 8 positions matching TRBD1. Germline values: CDR1 SGHRS, CDR2 YFSETQ. V dropped 6 bases and J dropped 6; count of bases not matched to a gene: 8. The CDR3 is 15 amino acids.

In DNA form, the CDR3 reads TGTGCCAGCAGTGCCGGGGGGCTAGCGGGAGGGCCGGAGGATACGCAGTATTTT. Its translation is CASSAGGLAGGPEDTQYF. The rearrangement joins TRBV27 to TRBJ2-3; TRBD2 agrees at 12 bases. The CDR3 has 18 residues. J was trimmed by 6 bases and V by 5 bases; bases with no gene match: 15. CDR1 and CDR2 from the germline V gene are MNHEY and SMNVEV (reference sequence).

This clone was counted once. V is TRBV9 and J is TRBJ2-2, with D maybe TRBD1 (5 bases). Per germline, CDR1 SGDLS and CDR2 YYNGEE. The CDR3 has 15 amino acids. V lost 3 bases and J 0 bases, leaving 9 bases between the germline ends. The CDR3 region has the DNA TGTGCCAGCAGCGGCAGGGTATCGAACACCGGGGAGCTGTTTTTT. Its translation: CASSGRVSNTGELFF.

This clone was counted a single time. This chain uses TRBV28 with TRBJ2-2; TRBD2 agrees at 12 bases. Germline assignment: CDR1 MDHEN and CDR2 SYDVKM. V lost 5 bases to trimming and J lost 7 bases; unmatched junction nucleotides: 5. This CDR3 has 15 residues. The DNA for the CDR3 is TGTGCCAGCAGTCGACTAGCGGGAGTTGGCGGGGAGCTGTTTTTT. It is translated as CASSRLAGVGGELFF.

The rearrangement links TRBV7-8 to TRBJ1-4, with D unclear. The V gene lost 5 bases and the J gene lost 8 bases, with 15 bases spanning the gap. CDR3 length equals 14 residues. Germline CDR1 reads SGHVS; CDR2 reads FQNEAQ. CDR3 region: CASSPGGFREKLFF. Here the CDR3 DNA reads TGTGCCAGCAGCCCGGGAGGTTTTCGAGAAAAACTGTTTTTT.

The CDR3 sequence is CASSIDGNTEAFF. The CDR3 DNA reads as TGTGCCAGTAGTATAGACGGGAACACTGAAGCTTTCTTT. The chain is built from TRBV19 and TRBJ1-1; D gene unclear. CDR3 size: 13 residues. CDR1 LNHDA and CDR2 SQIVND come from the germline V gene (reference sequence). The germline V and J ends were trimmed by 0 bases and 1 base, with 3 bases remaining between them.

This rearrangement joins TRBV5-1 to TRBJ1-2; D remains ambiguous. Per the germline V gene, CDR1 is SGHRS and CDR2 is YFSETQ. The CDR3 extends over 13 amino acids. Trimming removed 5 bases at V and 8 bases at J, with 16 bases between. The CDR3 protein is CASSFDSQRGYTF. CDR3 in DNA: TGCGCCAGCAGTTTTGATAGTCAGCGGGGCTACACCTTC.

The rearrangement uses TRBV28 and TRBJ1-2; 7 positions agree with TRBD1. Germline V gene sequence: CDR1 MDHEN, CDR2 SYDVKM. The CDR3 sequence is 14 residues long. The J segment lost 4 bases and the V segment lost 5 bases, leaving 7 bases of the junction unmatched. The CDR3 coding sequence is TGTGCCAGCAGTCCGCAGGGGGGTGGCTATGGCTACACCTTC. Residues: CASSPQGGGYGYTF.

This clone was observed a few times. The genes are TRBV5-6 and TRBJ1-4, with a possible D match to TRBD1 (6 bases). Germline CDR1 reads SGHDT; CDR2 reads YYEEEE. V lost 3 bases, J lost 2 bases, and 11 bases lay in between. The CDR3 covers 15 residues. The CDR3, as DNA: TGTGCCAGCAGCTCTACAGGGATCACTAATGAAAAACTGTTTTTT. Its protein is CASSSTGITNEKLFF.

The chain has TRBV15 and TRBJ1-4; TRBD1 agrees at 9 bases. CDR1 and CDR2 from the germline V gene are LNHNV and YYDKDF (reference sequence). The V segment lost 2 bases and the J segment 7 bases; nucleotides outside the gene matches: 2. The CDR3 is made up of 14 amino acids. The CDR3: CATSRTGGVEKLFF. CDR3 nucleotides: TGTGCCACCAGCAGAACAGGGGGCGTTGAAAAACTGTTTTTT. The variable domain in full, with the rest retrieved from reference TRBV15 and TRBJ1-4, is DAMVIQNPRYQVTQFGKPVTLSCSQTLNHNVMYWYQQKSSQAPKLLFHYYDKDFNNEADTPDNFQSRRPNTSFCFLDIRSPGLGDTAMYLCATSRTGGVEKLFFGSGTQLSVL.

The J gene is TRBJ1-2, the V gene TRBV6-5; 8 bases agree with TRBD1. The CDR3 covers 15 residues. Germline V lookup: CDR1 MNHEY, CDR2 SVGAGI. V shed 4 bases, J shed 4 bases, and the junction held 8 bases outside the gene matches. The CDR3 reads CASSLNGQGAYGYTF. The CDR3 DNA is TGTGCCAGCAGTTTAAACGGACAGGGAGCCTATGGCTACACCTTC.

The chain employs TRBV24-1 and TRBJ2-7, with 7 positions matching TRBD2. There are 15 residues in the CDR3. J gave up 1 base and V 5 bases, and 7 bases lay outside the gene matches. From germline, CDR1 is KGHDR and CDR2 SFDVKD. CDR3 sequence reads: CATSGGGAGSYEQYF. The CDR3 nucleotides read TGTGCCACCAGTGGGGGAGGAGCGGGGTCCTACGAGCAGTACTTC.